Listed below are T cell receptor beta chains from one sample, sequenced in a study of radiotherapy plus CTLA-4 blockade in lung cancer. TCRdb's copy holds only in-frame clones and misses some; the assay was immunoSEQ multiplex PCR. This sample yields 43,000 or so clones, of which around 72% are seen a single time; roughly 3.5% belongs to the top ten. The sample consisted of peripheral blood, taken from a patient treated with radiotherapy plus ipilimumab. The receptors stem from a human donor with non-small cell lung cancer who had a complete response to radiotherapy plus ipilimumab. Both conserved end residues are part of each CDR3. Each record gives: CDR3 protein, CDR3 DNA, clone size, V gene, J gene, D gene. D genes are given only for firm matches. Size values are once, few and many counts, or a class for expanded clones, and some rows have none.

CDR3aa: CASSLNRGFSYEQYF
CDR3nt: TGCGCCAGCAGCTTGAACAGGGGGTTCTCCTACGAGCAGTACTTC
abundance: NA
v_gene: TRBV5-1
j_gene: TRBJ2-7
d_gene: TRBD1

CDR3aa: CASSIPSVGDTDTQYF
CDR3nt: TGTGCCAGCAGCATCCCTAGCGTGGGGGACACAGATACGCAGTATTTT
abundance: NA
v_gene: TRBV9
j_gene: TRBJ2-3
d_gene: NA

CDR3aa: CASSGQDLGNTIYF
CDR3nt: TGTGCCAGCTCCGGACAGGATTTGGGAAACACCATATATTTT
abundance: few
v_gene: TRBV18
j_gene: TRBJ1-3
d_gene: TRBD1

CDR3aa: CASRLGLAGSDTQYF
CDR3nt: TGTGCCAGCAGATTGGGACTAGCGGGATCTGATACGCAGTATTTT
abundance: NA
v_gene: TRBV27
j_gene: TRBJ2-3
d_gene: TRBD2

CDR3aa: CATSDRDYGYTF
CDR3nt: TGTGCCACCTCGGACAGGGACTATGGCTACACCTTC
abundance: NA
v_gene: TRBV6-5
j_gene: TRBJ1-2
d_gene: TRBD1

CDR3aa: CASSPWDSLGQPQHF
CDR3nt: TGTGCCAGCAGTCCGTGGGACAGCTTGGGACAGCCCCAGCATTTT
abundance: few
v_gene: TRBV6-1
j_gene: TRBJ1-5
d_gene: TRBD1

CDR3aa: CASSLWGRRYGYTF
CDR3nt: TGTGCCAGCAGTTTATGGGGCAGACGCTATGGCTACACCTTC
abundance: NA
v_gene: TRBV28
j_gene: TRBJ1-2
d_gene: NA

CDR3aa: CASTLGDLFSGRINTGELFF
CDR3nt: TGTGCCAGCACCTTAGGGGATTTGTTTAGCGGGAGAATCAACACCGGGGAGCTGTTTTTT
abundance: NA
v_gene: TRBV5-8
j_gene: TRBJ2-2
d_gene: TRBD2

CDR3aa: CASSYSNRENEQYF
CDR3nt: TGTGCCAGCAGTTACTCGAACAGGGAGAACGAGCAGTACTTC
abundance: NA
v_gene: TRBV6-5
j_gene: TRBJ2-7
d_gene: NA

CDR3aa: CASSIVIRDTQYF
CDR3nt: TGTGCCAGTAGTATTGTCATTAGAGATACGCAGTATTTT
abundance: once
v_gene: TRBV19
j_gene: TRBJ2-3
d_gene: NA

CDR3aa: CASSFLYGTSPHEQYF
CDR3nt: TGTGCCAGTAGTTTCCTTTATGGGACATCCCCCCACGAGCAGTACTTC
abundance: once
v_gene: TRBV19
j_gene: TRBJ2-7
d_gene: NA

CDR3aa: CASSHPQGAEAFF
CDR3nt: TGCGCCAGCAGCCACCCACAGGGGGCTGAAGCTTTCTTT
abundance: NA
v_gene: TRBV4-1
j_gene: TRBJ1-1
d_gene: TRBD1

CDR3aa: CASSPDTTYEQYF
CDR3nt: TGTGCCAGCTCACCGGACACAACCTACGAGCAGTACTTC
abundance: NA
v_gene: TRBV18
j_gene: TRBJ2-7
d_gene: NA

CDR3aa: CSATGTGNVF
CDR3nt: TGCAGTGCCACCGGGACAGGGAACGTCTTC
abundance: NA
v_gene: TRBV20-1
j_gene: TRBJ1-2
d_gene: TRBD1

CDR3aa: CASSLSPGLGYNEQFF
CDR3nt: TGTGCCAGCAGCTTATCGCCGGGACTAGGCTACAATGAGCAGTTCTTC
abundance: NA
v_gene: TRBV7-3
j_gene: TRBJ2-1
d_gene: TRBD2

CDR3aa: CASSLGGGQKLEQYF
CDR3nt: TGTGCCAGCAGCTTAGGAGGCGGCCAAAAATTAGAGCAGTACTTC
abundance: NA
v_gene: TRBV7-9
j_gene: TRBJ2-7
d_gene: NA

CDR3aa: CASSIDRGGTEAFF
CDR3nt: TGTGCCAGTAGTATAGATCGGGGAGGCACTGAAGCTTTCTTT
abundance: NA
v_gene: TRBV19
j_gene: TRBJ1-1
d_gene: NA

CDR3aa: CASSPGQGAQFF
CDR3nt: TGTGCCAGCAGCCCCGGACAGGGAGCGCAGTTCTTC
abundance: NA
v_gene: TRBV7-9
j_gene: TRBJ2-1
d_gene: TRBD1

CDR3aa: CASSLALTAVETQYF
CDR3nt: TGTGCCAGCAGTCTCGCCCTCACGGCGGTAGAGACCCAGTACTTC
abundance: NA
v_gene: TRBV6-5
j_gene: TRBJ2-5
d_gene: NA

CDR3aa: CASSLGRKAGEEQFF
CDR3nt: TGTGCCAGCAGCTTAGGCCGAAAGGCGGGAGAGGAGCAGTTCTTC
abundance: medium-sized
v_gene: TRBV7-9
j_gene: TRBJ2-1
d_gene: TRBD2

CDR3aa: CASSARANTGGESYEQYF
CDR3nt: TGTGCCAGCAGCGCGAGGGCTAACACAGGGGGCGAATCCTACGAGCAGTACTTC
abundance: NA
v_gene: TRBV9
j_gene: TRBJ2-7
d_gene: TRBD1

CDR3aa: CASSGSLGGARTEAFF
CDR3nt: TGTGCCAGCAGTGGGAGTCTGGGGGGGGCGCGGACTGAAGCTTTCTTT
abundance: NA
v_gene: TRBV2
j_gene: TRBJ1-1
d_gene: NA

CDR3aa: CASSLYRQALGTEAFF
CDR3nt: TGTGCCAGCAGCCTCTACCGACAGGCCTTGGGCACTGAAGCTTTCTTT
abundance: NA
v_gene: TRBV7-9
j_gene: TRBJ1-1
d_gene: NA

CDR3aa: CASMRREGSDTQYF
CDR3nt: TGTGCCAGTATGCGGCGGGAGGGGTCAGATACGCAGTATTTT
abundance: few
v_gene: TRBV19
j_gene: TRBJ2-3
d_gene: TRBD2

CDR3aa: CASSLGGTGGLYSNQPQHF
CDR3nt: TGTGCCAGCAGCTTAGGGGGGACAGGGGGCCTTTATAGCAATCAGCCCCAGCATTTT
abundance: NA
v_gene: TRBV11-3
j_gene: TRBJ1-5
d_gene: TRBD1

CDR3aa: CASSGAGGRIHEQYF
CDR3nt: TGTGCCAGCAGTGGAGCGGGAGGGCGTATCCACGAGCAGTACTTC
abundance: NA
v_gene: TRBV2
j_gene: TRBJ2-7
d_gene: TRBD2

CDR3aa: CASSSNTARGGELFF
CDR3nt: TGTGCCAGCAGCTCCAACACCGCCCGGGGTGGGGAGCTGTTTTTT
abundance: few
v_gene: TRBV7-3
j_gene: TRBJ2-2
d_gene: NA

CDR3aa: CASSSQGIVDEQYF
CDR3nt: TGTGCCAGCAGCTCCCAGGGGATTGTGGACGAGCAGTACTTC
abundance: NA
v_gene: TRBV7-2
j_gene: TRBJ2-7
d_gene: NA

CDR3aa: CASSLVPDSAQHF
CDR3nt: TGCGCCAGCAGCTTGGTCCCGGACTCCGCCCAGCATTTT
abundance: NA
v_gene: TRBV5-1
j_gene: TRBJ1-5
d_gene: NA

CDR3aa: CASSLGGLTGGPQETQYF
CDR3nt: TGTGCCAGCAGCTTAGGGGGTCTCACAGGGGGGCCCCAAGAGACCCAGTACTTC
abundance: NA
v_gene: TRBV7-2
j_gene: TRBJ2-5
d_gene: TRBD1

CDR3aa: CASSAGGGLDGYTF
CDR3nt: TGCGCCAGCAGCGCTGGAGGGGGCTTGGATGGCTACACCTTC
abundance: NA
v_gene: TRBV5-1
j_gene: TRBJ1-2
d_gene: TRBD1

CDR3aa: CASSLSLAGAAGELFF
CDR3nt: TGCGCCAGCAGCTTGTCTCTAGCGGGGGCGGCCGGGGAGCTGTTTTTT
abundance: NA
v_gene: TRBV5-1
j_gene: TRBJ2-2
d_gene: TRBD2

CDR3aa: CASSLSWGRGRETQYF
CDR3nt: TGTGCCAGCAGTTTATCTTGGGGCAGGGGGCGGGAGACCCAGTACTTC
abundance: NA
v_gene: TRBV27
j_gene: TRBJ2-5
d_gene: TRBD1